Below, one T cell receptor (beta chain) is given with its context. The data were obtained in a study of blood T cell repertoires in COVID-19. In the study overall: COVID-19 samples from acute and convalescent phases originated in the United States, Italy and Spain. Sample material is recorded as cDNA or gDNA derived from T cells, B-cell-depleted T cells, or PBMCs.

In the original processing: Nucleated cell counts were estimated from reference gene primer amplification. The repertoire was sequenced with immunoSEQ multiplex PCR; TCRdb's copy has only in-frame clones and lacks some. The DNA was the basis for D and trimming; V, J and clone size are from that table. The data show around 160,000 clones, with about 85% seen just once and approximately 2.7% held by the top ten. V lost 0 bases to trimming and J lost 2 bases, with 7 bases between them. The CDR3 is 14 amino acids. The germline V gene has CDR1 MNHNS and CDR2 SASEGT. This clonotype was sampled from a middle-aged woman with active or convalescent COVID-19. Sequencing used peripheral blood. The rearrangement links TRBV6-1 to TRBJ1-2, with D maybe TRBD1 (6 bases). This CDR3 reads CASSEAGGNYGYTF. Here the CDR3 DNA reads TGTGCCAGCAGTGAAGCAGGGGGAAACTATGGCTACACCTTC.